The 26 T cell receptor beta chains below all came from one sample that was sequenced in a study of shared clonotypes between healthy human individuals. Repertoires were generated with immunoSEQ multiplex PCR, while TCRdb's copy carries only in-frame clones and drops some. The sample records about 2 million clones, 95% being singletons. The sample taken for sequencing was naive CD4+ T cells sorted from blood. Subset denoted: CD45RA+ positively selected. These receptor sequences come from a man younger than 30 in good health.

This sequence joins TRBV27 and TRBJ1-5; unclear D gene. The germline V gene encodes CDR1 MNHEY and CDR2 SMNVEV (reference sequence). The ends were cut back, 6 bases at V and 1 base at J, with 13 bases in the middle. The CDR3 totals 15 residues. The DNA for the CDR3 is TGTGCCAGCAGCCCTCGGAGCGGGAGCAATCAGCCCCAGCATTTT. Translating gives CASSPRSGSNQPQHF.

The gene calls are TRBV12-5 and TRBJ2-1, with D uncertain. Trimming took 4 bases from V and 0 from J, leaving 16 bases between them. Germline values: CDR1 LGHNT, CDR2 FRNRAP. This CDR3 region has 17 residues. CDR3 in DNA: TGTGCTAGTGGTTACCGTACAGCACAAAGCTCCTACAATGAGCAGTTCTTC. Its protein product is CASGYRTAQSSYNEQFF.

This chain links TRBV5-6 with TRBJ1-6, with D unresolved. With 0 bases removed from V and 3 bases from J, the gap between germline ends came to 4 bases. This CDR3 contains 14 residues. From germline, CDR1 is SGHDT and CDR2 YYEEEE. In DNA, the CDR3 is TGTGCCAGCAGCTTGGTAGGCTATAATTCACCCCTCCACTTT. It encodes CASSLVGYNSPLHF.

This chain connects TRBV7-2 to TRBJ1-5; no definite D call. The CDR3 sequence is 16 residues long. Looked up from germline, CDR1 is SGHTA and CDR2 is FQGNSA. With 5 bases removed from V and 4 bases from J, the gap between germline ends came to 18 bases. CDR3 amino acids: CASSQGPATINQPQHF. CDR3 DNA: TGTGCCAGCAGCCAAGGGCCAGCGACCATTAATCAGCCCCAGCATTTT.

This rearrangement joins TRBV30 to TRBJ1-6; 7 nucleotides match TRBD1. Germline V gene data show CDR1 as GTSNPN and CDR2 as SVGIG (reference sequence). The J segment lost 4 bases and the V segment lost 5 bases, leaving 11 bases of the junction unmatched. This CDR3 is 16 amino acids long. The CDR3 DNA is TGTGCCTGGGCTTGGGGACAGCTTTTATATAATTCACCCCTCCACTTT. Translating it yields CAWAWGQLLYNSPLHF. The whole variable domain, remainder taken from reference TRBV30 and TRBJ1-6, is SQTIHQWPATLVQPVGSPLSLECTVEGTSNPNLYWYRQAAGRGLQLLFYSVGIGQISSEVPQNLSASRPQDRQFILSSKKLLLSDSGFYLCAWAWGQLLYNSPLHFGNGTRLTVT.

The chain employs TRBV19 and TRBJ1-5; 8 bases are shared with TRBD1. This CDR3 contains 14 residues. Germline V gene data show CDR1 as LNHDA and CDR2 as SQIVND (reference sequence). The ends lost 4 bases at V and 6 bases at J; junction bases unmatched: 5. Here the CDR3 reads CASSRNRGSQPQHF. The CDR3 DNA is TGTGCCAGTAGTAGAAACAGGGGGAGTCAGCCCCAGCATTTT.

The J gene is TRBJ2-1, the V gene TRBV4-3, with D tentatively TRBD2 (6 bases). This CDR3 is built from 13 residues. The V and J ends lost 4 bases and 15 bases respectively, with 19 bases between them. Per germline, CDR1 LGHNA and CDR2 YSLEER. The CDR3 DNA reads as TGCGCCAGCAGCCGGAATCCGGGGGACCGTCTGTTCTTC. It specifies CASSRNPGDRLFF.

The V and J genes are TRBV6-5 and TRBJ2-7; 9 bases are a match to TRBD1. The CDR3 has 13 amino acids. The germline V gene has CDR1 MNHEY and CDR2 SVGAGI. After removal of 7 bases from V and 5 bases from J, the junction contained 6 bases not matched to a gene. In DNA, the CDR3 is TGTGCCAGCACCCCTTGGGACAGGGACGAGCAGTACTTC. It codes for CASTPWDRDEQYF.

The rearrangement joins TRBV11-2 to TRBJ1-2, with 8 bases aligning to TRBD1. J lost 1 base, V lost 3 bases, and 13 bases had no gene match. The CDR3 loop spans 18 amino acids. Germline V CDR1 and CDR2: SGHAT, FQNNGV. This chain's CDR3 is CASSLRSSGGVFNYGYTF. CDR3 coding DNA: TGTGCCAGCAGCTTGAGGTCATCAGGGGGCGTCTTTAACTATGGCTACACCTTC.

The chain uses TRBV5-4 and TRBJ2-5, with 8 bases fitting TRBD2. V lost 2 bases to trimming and J lost 2 bases; unmatched junction nucleotides: 5. The CDR3 loop spans 15 amino acids. Germline V gives CDR1 SGHNT, CDR2 YYREEE (reference sequence). CDR3 sequence: CASSLSGRNQETQYF. As DNA, the CDR3 is TGTGCCAGCAGCTTAAGCGGGAGAAATCAAGAGACCCAGTACTTC.

This sequence joins TRBV7-2 and TRBJ2-3; D assignment may be TRBD1 or TRBD2 (5 bases each). Germline V gene sequence: CDR1 SGHTA, CDR2 FQGNSA. Trimming pared 6 bases from V and 4 bases from J, leaving 14 bases between. The CDR3 extends over 14 amino acids. As DNA, the CDR3 is TGTGCCAGCAGGTACGCCGGGGCCCCAGATACGCAGTATTTT. Translated, it gives CASRYAGAPDTQYF.

V usage is TRBV5-1 and J usage is TRBJ2-1, with D uncertain. CDR1 and CDR2 from the germline V gene are SGHRS and YFSETQ. The CDR3 is 13 amino acids. V gave up 2 bases and J gave up 2 bases, with 5 bases separating them. The CDR3 spells CASSFNTYNEQFF. The CDR3 bases are TGCGCCAGCAGCTTTAACACCTACAATGAGCAGTTCTTC.

This clone was detected once. This chain uses TRBV2 with TRBJ2-7; D is ambiguous. Germline V gene data show CDR1 as SNHLY and CDR2 as FYNNEI. The CDR3 has 11 amino acids. V lost 8 bases and J 3 bases, leaving 8 bases between the germline ends. DNA for the CDR3: TGTGCCAGCGGCCCCTTCTACGAGCAGTACTTC. Its translation: CASGPFYEQYF.

This chain links TRBV5-6 with TRBJ1-5; 9 nucleotides line up with TRBD1. The length of the CDR3 is 14 residues. Trimming removed 4 bases from V and 6 bases from J; junction bases left unmatched: 5. CDR1 is SGHDT and CDR2 is YYEEEE in the germline V gene. CDR3 nucleotides: TGTGCCAGCAGCCGGGGACAGGGCAGTCAGCCCCAGCATTTT. Protein product: CASSRGQGSQPQHF.

V and J are TRBV18 and TRBJ2-6; D possibly corresponds to TRBD2 (6 bases). CDR1 KGHSH and CDR2 LQKENI come from the germline V gene. CDR3 length equals 18 residues. The V end was cut by 6 bases, the J end by 0 bases, with 18 bases between. The CDR3 nucleotides are TGTGCCAGCTCCCTTGACCCCCCGGAGGGCTCTGGGGCCAACGTCCTGACTTTC. Residues: CASSLDPPEGSGANVLTF.

The chain is built from TRBV7-2 and TRBJ2-3; D not resolved. Germline V gene data show CDR1 as SGHTA and CDR2 as FQGNSA. This CDR3 contains 13 residues. V was trimmed by 3 bases and J by 6 bases, leaving 10 bases between them. CDR3: CASSFRIADTQYF. The CDR3 bases are TGTGCCAGCAGCTTTAGGATTGCGGATACGCAGTATTTT.

The chain combines TRBV6-1 with TRBJ1-1; D remains unclear. CDR1 and CDR2 (germline): MNHNS, SASEGT. V lost 5 bases, J lost 4 bases, and 14 bases lay in between. This CDR3 has 14 residues. CDR3 in amino acids: CASSPRWVSTEAFF. CDR3 in DNA: TGTGCCAGCAGTCCGAGGTGGGTGAGCACTGAAGCTTTCTTT.

The V call is TRBV5-6, the J call TRBJ2-2, with 8 bases lining up with TRBD1. Trimming removed 5 bases from V and 4 bases from J; junction bases left unmatched: 10. Germline V gene lookup returns CDR1 SGHDT and CDR2 YYEEEE. This CDR3 is 16 amino acids long. The CDR3 region has the DNA TGTGCCAGCAGTTTTGACAGGGGATATACCACCGGGGAGCTGTTTTTT. Protein product: CASSFDRGYTTGELFF.

The chain employs TRBV6-6 and TRBJ2-1, with D perhaps matching TRBD2 (7 bases). Germline loops: CDR1 MNHNY, CDR2 SVGAGI (reference sequence). The germline V and J ends were trimmed by 2 bases and 0 bases, with 11 bases remaining between them. The CDR3 spans 16 residues. CDR3 in DNA: TGTGCCAGCAGTTACAGGGGGGGGTCCTCCTACAATGAGCAGTTCTTC. Its protein is CASSYRGGSSYNEQFF.

This clone was counted a single time. The chain employs TRBV5-1 and TRBJ2-1, with D possibly being TRBD1 (6 bases). V was clipped by 5 bases and J by 0 bases, with 15 bases between them. This CDR3 contains 16 residues. Germline-derived CDR1 and CDR2 are SGHRS and YFSETQ. The DNA of the CDR3 is TGCGCCAGCAGACCTGTTGGGGGCTCCTCCTACAATGAGCAGTTCTTC. This codes for CASRPVGGSSYNEQFF.

This chain connects TRBV6-6 to TRBJ1-4; D gene uncertain. The CDR3 covers 15 residues. Germline assignment: CDR1 MNHNY and CDR2 SVGAGI (reference sequence). Deletions cut 6 bases from V and 3 bases from J, with 14 bases between. Here the CDR3 DNA reads TGTGCCAGCAGCCTTTCGCGACCGCCTAATGAAAAACTGTTTTTT. Its protein is CASSLSRPPNEKLFF.

V is TRBV5-1 and J is TRBJ1-2; D is ambiguous. The V gene's germline CDR1 is SGHRS and CDR2 YFSETQ. The CDR3 is made up of 14 amino acids. Deletions cut 7 bases from V and 3 bases from J, with 16 bases between. The CDR3 region is CASRPGGSDYGYTF. CDR3 DNA: TGCGCCAGCCGCCCAGGAGGGTCCGACTATGGCTACACCTTC.

The V call is TRBV30, the J call TRBJ1-2; perhaps TRBD1 as D (5 bases). This CDR3 is built from 13 residues. Per the germline V gene, CDR1 is GTSNPN and CDR2 is SVGIG (reference sequence). Deletions cut 0 bases from V and 12 bases from J, with 17 bases between. The CDR3 sequence: CAWSVGRVDLHTF. The DNA for the CDR3 is TGTGCCTGGAGTGTTGGCAGGGTGGATCTCCACACCTTC. Looking up the rest from reference TRBV30 and TRBJ1-2 gives the full variable domain: SQTIHQWPATLVQPVGSPLSLECTVEGTSNPNLYWYRQAAGRGLQLLFYSVGIGQISSEVPQNLSASRPQDRQFILSSKKLLLSDSGFYLCAWSVGRVDLHTFGSGTRLTVV.

The CDR3 DNA reads as TGTGCCAGCAGCATTGGACTAGTAGCACTCAATGAGCAGTTCTTC. Residues: CASSIGLVALNEQFF. V gene TRBV6-5 combines with J gene TRBJ2-1, with 7 bases identical to TRBD2. This CDR3 is built from 15 residues. V shed 6 bases, J shed 6 bases, and the junction held 11 bases outside the gene matches. The germline CDR1 and CDR2 sequences are MNHEY and SVGAGI.

The V call is TRBV18, the J call TRBJ1-2, with D perhaps matching TRBD1 (6 bases). The CDR3 sequence is 14 residues long. In germline, CDR1 is KGHSH, CDR2 LQKENI. Trimming shortened V by 3 bases and J by 8 bases, and 16 bases separated the two germline ends. The CDR3 DNA sequence: TGTGCCAGCTCACCGCGGGGGCCGGTAGAGGGCTACACCTTC. Translation gives CASSPRGPVEGYTF.

This chain joins TRBV18 and TRBJ1-2, with D perhaps TRBD1 (6 bases). Looked up from germline, CDR1 is KGHSH and CDR2 is LQKENI. The CDR3 sequence is 14 residues long. V dropped 2 bases and J dropped 8 bases, with 15 bases sitting between them. CDR3 sequence reads: CASSPMDQGLGYTF. Here the CDR3 DNA reads TGTGCCAGCTCACCAATGGACCAGGGGCTGGGCTACACCTTC. Full variable domain (outside the CDR3, taken from reference TRBV18 and TRBJ1-2): NAGVMQNPRHLVRRRGQEARLRCSPMKGHSHVYWYRQLPEEGLKFMVYLQKENIIDESGMPKERFSAEFPKEGPSILRIQQVVRGDSAAYFCASSPMDQGLGYTFGSGTRLTVV.